This passage covers 28 T cell receptor beta chains from one sample sequenced in a study of cytomegalovirus exposure and HLA in healthy donors (dated by TCRdb to the late 2010s). Libraries were made using the immunoSEQ multiplex PCR assay. A mixture of 60 forward primers for TCR Vbeta segments and 13 reverse primers for TCR Jbeta segments was used in the multiplex PCR. This is the immuneACCESS table as TCRdb keeps it, with only in-frame sequences that have V and J called. A part of the clones is gone; compared with another copy, unresolved V genes explain less than half, and the rest is unexplained. The sample contains roughly 150,000 clones, around 77% of them found a single time. The top ten hold 1.5% to 1.8% of the sample. Sequencing input: PBMCs. These TCRs come from a man aged 35 to 55 in good health and CMV-seronegative.

The CDR3 sequence is CASSVTAGNNEQFF. The CDR3 DNA sequence: TGTGCCAGCAGTGTCACAGCGGGGAACAATGAGCAGTTCTTC. The chain employs TRBV21-1 and TRBJ2-1; the DNA was not compared with TRBD2, the D call given in the table. TRBV21-1 is a pseudogene locus. CDR3 length: 14 residues.

V is TRBV5-1 and J is TRBJ2-3, with 11 bases lining up with TRBD2. V was pared by 1 base and J by 6 bases, with 4 bases of the junction left unmatched. The CDR3 extends over 15 amino acids. Germline V lookup: CDR1 SGHRS, CDR2 YFSETQ. The CDR3 sequence: CASSLPSGGTDTQYF. DNA for the CDR3: TGCGCCAGCAGCTTGCCTAGCGGGGGGACCGATACGCAGTATTTT.

This clone was recorded once. The chain couples TRBV5-1 to TRBJ2-7; TRBD2 matches 8 bases. There are 14 residues in the CDR3. Germline V gene lookup returns CDR1 SGHRS and CDR2 YFSETQ. Germline trimming cut 1 base from V and 5 bases from J; bases unmatched to any gene: 5. In DNA, the CDR3 is TGCGCCAGCAGCTTGAACGGGAGGGCCCACGAGCAGTACTTC. Translating gives CASSLNGRAHEQYF.

This chain joins TRBV2 and TRBJ1-6, with D unresolved. CDR1 SNHLY and CDR2 FYNNEI come from the germline V gene. V lost 6 bases to trimming and J lost 6 bases, with 9 bases between them. The CDR3 sequence is 13 residues long. CDR3 in DNA: TGTGCCAGCAGGGTAGAGGGTAATTCACCCCTCCACTTT. Its translation: CASRVEGNSPLHF. The full variable domain, its missing parts supplied by reference TRBV2 and TRBJ1-6, is EPEVTQTPSHQVTQMGQEVILRCVPISNHLYFYWYRQILGQKVEFLVSFYNNEISEKSEIFDDQFSVERPDGSNFTLKIRSTKLEDSAMYFCASRVEGNSPLHFGNGTRLTVT.

The chain couples TRBV28 to TRBJ1-1, with D possibly being TRBD1 (6 bases). CDR3 size: 15 residues. Germline CDR1 reads MDHEN; CDR2 reads SYDVKM. The V end was cut by 4 bases, the J end by 3 bases, with 15 bases between. The CDR3 reads CASSYGGAGDTEAFF. DNA of the CDR3: TGTGCCAGCAGTTATGGGGGGGCCGGGGACACTGAAGCTTTCTTT. Combining the CDR3 with reference TRBV28 and TRBJ1-1 gives the whole variable domain DVKVTQSSRYLVKRTGEKVFLECVQDMDHENMFWYRQDPGLGLRLIYFSYDVKMKEKGDIPEGYSVSREKKERFSLILESASTNQTSMYLCASSYGGAGDTEAFFGQGTRLTVV.

The rearrangement links TRBV5-4 to TRBJ2-1, with D maybe TRBD2 (6 bases). The V end lost 4 bases, the J end lost 9 bases, and 20 bases lay between the germline ends. CDR3 length: 15 residues. Germline assignment: CDR1 SGHNT and CDR2 YYREEE (reference sequence). The CDR3 loop reads CASSPGGGVIFEQFF. The CDR3 DNA reads TGTGCCAGCAGCCCGGGTGGAGGGGTGATATTTGAGCAGTTCTTC.

This chain uses TRBV19 with TRBJ1-1, with D unresolved. The CDR3 is 14 amino acids. V was shortened by 5 bases and J by 2 bases, with 12 bases between the two germline ends. The germline V gene encodes CDR1 LNHDA and CDR2 SQIVND (reference sequence). DNA of the CDR3: TGTGCCAGTAGTTGGCAGGCGACAAACACTGAAGCTTTCTTT. Amino acid sequence: CASSWQATNTEAFF.

This chain joins TRBV4-2 and TRBJ1-4; the D gene is possibly TRBD1 (6 bases). V shed 0 bases and J shed 4 bases, with 9 bases lying between them. The CDR3 loop spans 15 amino acids. CDR1 is LGHNA and CDR2 is YNFKEQ in the germline V gene. The CDR3 loop reads CASSQEGTSNEKLFF. In nucleotides, the CDR3 is TGTGCCAGCAGCCAAGAGGGGACAAGTAATGAAAAACTGTTTTTT.

CDR3 protein: CASSPGTRAGEQFF. In DNA, the CDR3 is TGTGCCAGCAGCCCAGGGACTAGAGCGGGGGAGCAGTTCTTC. The chain joins TRBV7-6 to TRBJ2-1; the match to TRBD2 covers 8 bases. The length of the CDR3 is 14 residues. Trimming at V came to 5 bases and at J to 10 bases, leaving 10 bases not matched to a gene. Per germline, CDR1 SGHVS and CDR2 FNYEAQ.

The rearrangement links TRBV21-1 to TRBJ2-7; TRBD1, the table's D call, was not compared with the DNA. TRBV21-1 is recorded as a pseudogene. The CDR3 totals 13 residues. CDR3: CASSKRGTYEQYV. Written as DNA, the CDR3 is TGTGCCAGCAGCAAAAGGGGAACCTACGAGCAGTACGTC.

The chain is built from TRBV5-4 and TRBJ2-7, with 13 bases aligning to TRBD2. CDR1 and CDR2 from the germline V gene are SGHNT and YYREEE (reference sequence). Trimming took 3 bases from V and 9 from J; bases not matched to a gene: 18. The CDR3 runs to 18 residues. This CDR3 is CASSYGTSGAPKGQGQYF. In DNA form, the CDR3 reads TGTGCCAGCAGCTACGGGACTAGCGGGGCCCCCAAAGGTCAGGGGCAGTACTTC.

The chain carries TRBV29-1 and TRBJ2-5, with 8 bases aligning to TRBD1. CDR1 is SQVTM, CDR2 ANQGSEA, per germline. The CDR3 spans 15 residues. J gave up 3 bases and V 3 bases, and 9 bases lay outside the gene matches. The CDR3 DNA is TGCAGCGTTGATTTCGCCAGGGGGCGTGAAGAGACCCAGTACTTC. Amino acids: CSVDFARGREETQYF.

There are a few counts of this clone. The chain has TRBV6-1 and TRBJ2-3, with TRBD1 matching over 11 bases. Germline trimming cut 0 bases from V and 9 bases from J; bases unmatched to any gene: 11. The germline V gene encodes CDR1 MNHNS and CDR2 SASEGT. This CDR3 comprises 17 residues. The CDR3 bases are TGTGCCAGCAGTGAAGCGCCGTTCGGGACAGGGGGACCCACGCAGTATTTT. As protein: CASSEAPFGTGGPTQYF.

The chain recombines TRBV19 with TRBJ2-7; maybe TRBD2 (6 bases). The CDR3 runs 14 residues. Trimming cost V 3 bases and J 7 bases, with 16 bases left between them. From germline, CDR1 is LNHDA and CDR2 SQIVND (reference sequence). The CDR3 here is CASSMNRYAGEQYF. CDR3 DNA: TGTGCCAGTAGTATGAACAGGTACGCGGGGGAGCAGTACTTC.

The chain carries TRBV5-4 and TRBJ2-1; 10 bases are shared with TRBD2. The CDR3 has 17 residues. The trim removed 3 bases at V and 5 bases at J, leaving 11 bases unmatched. Germline V gives CDR1 SGHNT, CDR2 YYREEE (reference sequence). The CDR3 DNA sequence: TGTGCCAGCAGCTCTAAACGAGCGGGAGGGCCAAACAATGAGCAGTTCTTC. This codes for CASSSKRAGGPNNEQFF.

This chain joins TRBV2 and TRBJ2-3, with 9 bases identical to TRBD2. This CDR3 comprises 15 residues. Germline V gene data show CDR1 as SNHLY and CDR2 as FYNNEI. The ends lost 4 bases at V and 4 bases at J; junction bases unmatched: 6. The CDR3 DNA is TGTGCCAGCAGTGCGGCGGGAGGGCCGCCAGATACGCAGTATTTT. Translating it yields CASSAAGGPPDTQYF.

The V call is TRBV27, the J call TRBJ2-7; D may be TRBD1 (5 bases). Deletions cut 3 bases from V and 4 bases from J, with 13 bases between. The CDR3 runs 14 residues. Germline V lookup: CDR1 MNHEY, CDR2 SMNVEV (reference sequence). The DNA for the CDR3 is TGTGCCAGCAGTTTCTCAGGGCTTCTATACGAGCAGTACTTC. This codes for CASSFSGLLYEQYF.

V usage is TRBV10-3 and J usage is TRBJ2-3; 8 bases are shared with TRBD1. Germline-derived CDR1 and CDR2 are ENHRY and SYGVKD. V lost 8 bases and J lost 1; bases outside the gene matches: 11. The CDR3 is 16 residues long. CDR3 residues: CAIGLPVTGGTDTQYF. Here the CDR3 DNA reads TGTGCCATCGGATTACCTGTGACAGGGGGCACAGATACGCAGTATTTT.

This clone was counted between two and nine times. The gene calls are TRBV7-8 and TRBJ1-1; no firm D call. Trimming removed 2 bases from V and 1 base from J, with 8 bases in between. Germline V lookup: CDR1 SGHVS, CDR2 FQNEAQ. This CDR3 is built from 14 residues. This CDR3 is CASSLRAGNTEAFF. CDR3 sequence (DNA): TGTGCCAGCAGCTTACGAGCAGGGAACACTGAAGCTTTCTTT.

The J gene is TRBJ2-7, the V gene TRBV9, with TRBD1 matching over 8 bases. The CDR3 is made up of 15 amino acids. The junction had 8 bases not matched to a gene; V was cut back by 3 bases and J by 3 bases. The germline V gene has CDR1 SGDLS and CDR2 YYNGEE. CDR3 sequence reads: CASSAGQGRIYEQYF. In DNA form, the CDR3 reads TGTGCCAGCAGCGCCGGACAGGGAAGGATCTACGAGCAGTACTTC.

The rearrangement links TRBV4-1 to TRBJ2-1; no reliable D call. This CDR3 is built from 12 residues. Trimming took 4 bases from V and 9 from J, leaving 10 bases between them. Germline V gives CDR1 MGHRA, CDR2 YSYEKL. In nucleotides, the CDR3 is TGCGCCAGCAGCCGCGGCCAAGGTGAGCAGTTCTTC. Its translation: CASSRGQGEQFF.

The chain couples TRBV7-9 to TRBJ2-7; TRBD2 is a possible D gene (5 bases). V lost 5 bases and J lost 0, with 14 bases in between. From germline, CDR1 is SEHNR and CDR2 FQNEAQ (reference sequence). The CDR3 has 15 residues. CDR3 protein: CASSLGITSSYEQYV. CDR3 DNA sequence: TGTGCCAGCAGCCTCGGGATTACGAGCTCCTACGAGCAGTACGTC.

This clone has more than one count but fewer than ten. Sequence at one end of the junction differs from germline and may be a read error. The V and J genes are TRBV19 and TRBJ2-6, with D perhaps TRBD1 (5 bases). The germline V gene has CDR1 LNHDA and CDR2 SQIVND (reference sequence). The CDR3 runs to 18 residues. In nucleotides, the CDR3 is TGTGCCAGTATCGAAGGGCAGGGTCTGTACTCTGGGGCCAACGGCCTGACTTTC. Translating it yields CASIEGQGLYSGANGLTF.

The genes are TRBV11-2 and TRBJ2-7; 7 bases align to TRBD1. CDR1 is SGHAT, CDR2 FQNNGV, per germline. With V trimmed by 5 bases and J by 9 bases, 19 bases remained unmatched. The length of the CDR3 is 16 residues. CDR3 protein: CASSRTRQGLGVGQYF. In DNA form, the CDR3 reads TGTGCCAGCAGCCGCACGCGACAGGGCCTAGGAGTGGGGCAGTACTTC.

There are a few counts of this clone. The chain employs TRBV4-1 and TRBJ2-1; 12 bases align to TRBD2. The CDR3 loop spans 15 amino acids. J was trimmed by 6 bases and V by 8 bases; bases with no gene match: 8. Looked up from germline, CDR1 is MGHRA and CDR2 is YSYEKL. For the CDR3, the DNA is TGCGCCAGCCGATCAGGACTAGCGGGGAGCAATGAGCAGTTCTTC. Protein: CASRSGLAGSNEQFF.

The chain recombines TRBV13 with TRBJ2-7, with D tentatively TRBD1 (6 bases). The germline gives CDR1 PRHDT, CDR2 FYEKMQ (reference sequence). Deletions cut 5 bases from V and 3 bases from J, with 17 bases between. The CDR3 sequence is 15 residues long. This CDR3 is CASSPGDTTFYEQYF. CDR3 nucleotides: TGTGCCAGCAGCCCAGGGGACACCACCTTCTACGAGCAGTACTTC.

This CDR3 is CASRSRPLASYEQYF. The CDR3 DNA sequence: TGTGCCAGTAGGAGCCGGCCCCTAGCGTCTTACGAGCAGTACTTC. The V gene is TRBV19, the J gene TRBJ2-7, with a tentative D call TRBD2 (6 bases). Germline CDR1 is LNHDA and CDR2 is SQIVND (reference sequence). V lost 6 bases to trimming and J lost 4 bases, with 19 bases between them. CDR3 length equals 15 residues.

V gene TRBV16 combines with J gene TRBJ2-7, with unresolved D. The length of the CDR3 is 14 residues. Germline-derived CDR1 and CDR2 are KGHSY and FQNENV. Trimming pared 0 bases from V and 5 bases from J, leaving 11 bases between. CDR3 sequence: CASSQSSTEDEQYF. DNA for the CDR3: TGTGCCAGCAGCCAATCGTCCACCGAGGACGAGCAGTACTTC.